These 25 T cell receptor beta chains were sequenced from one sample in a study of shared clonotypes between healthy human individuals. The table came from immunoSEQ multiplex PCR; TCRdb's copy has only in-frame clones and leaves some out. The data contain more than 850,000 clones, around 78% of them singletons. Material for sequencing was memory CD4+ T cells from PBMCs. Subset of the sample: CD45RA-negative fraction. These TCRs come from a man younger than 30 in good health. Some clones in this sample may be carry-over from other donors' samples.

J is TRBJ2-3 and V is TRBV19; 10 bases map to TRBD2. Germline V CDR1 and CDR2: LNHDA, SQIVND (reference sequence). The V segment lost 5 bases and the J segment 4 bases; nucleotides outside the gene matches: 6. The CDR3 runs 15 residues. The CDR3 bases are TGTGCCAGTAGTTTGGGACTAGCGCCCCCAGATACGCAGTATTTT. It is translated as CASSLGLAPPDTQYF.

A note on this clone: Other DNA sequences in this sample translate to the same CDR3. The CDR3 loop reads CASSFDPGNTEAFF. The CDR3 bases are TGCGCCAGCAGCTTCGACCCCGGGAACACTGAAGCTTTCTTT. The chain has TRBV5-1 and TRBJ1-1; D unclear. The CDR3 consists of 14 residues. V was trimmed by 2 bases and J by 1 base, leaving 9 bases between them. The germline V gene encodes CDR1 SGHRS and CDR2 YFSETQ.

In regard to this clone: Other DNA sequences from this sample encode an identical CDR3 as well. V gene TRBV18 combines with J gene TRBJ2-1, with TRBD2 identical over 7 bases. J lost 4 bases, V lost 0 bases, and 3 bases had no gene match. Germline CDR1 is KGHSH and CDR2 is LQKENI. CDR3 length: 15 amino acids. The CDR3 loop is CASSPPSGAYNEQFF. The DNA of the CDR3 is TGTGCCAGCTCACCACCAAGCGGGGCTTACAATGAGCAGTTCTTC.

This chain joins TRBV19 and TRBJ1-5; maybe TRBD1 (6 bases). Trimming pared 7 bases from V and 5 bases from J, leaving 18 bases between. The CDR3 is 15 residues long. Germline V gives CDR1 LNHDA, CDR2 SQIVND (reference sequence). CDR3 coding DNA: TGTGCCAGTACCCCTAGGGGGAGTGGATATCAGCCCCAGCATTTT. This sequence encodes CASTPRGSGYQPQHF.

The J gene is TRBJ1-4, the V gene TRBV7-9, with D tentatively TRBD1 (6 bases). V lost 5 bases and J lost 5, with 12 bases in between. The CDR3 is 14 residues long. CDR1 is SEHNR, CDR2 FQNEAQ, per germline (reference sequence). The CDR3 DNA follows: TGTGCCAGCAGCCAGGGGACGGGAAATGAAAAACTGTTTTTT. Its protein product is CASSQGTGNEKLFF.

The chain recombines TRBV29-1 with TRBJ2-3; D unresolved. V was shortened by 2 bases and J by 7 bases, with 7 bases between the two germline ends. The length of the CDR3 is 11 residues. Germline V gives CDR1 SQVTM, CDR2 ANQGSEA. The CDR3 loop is CSVERAYTQYF. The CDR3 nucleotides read TGCAGCGTTGAAAGGGCTTATACGCAGTATTTT.

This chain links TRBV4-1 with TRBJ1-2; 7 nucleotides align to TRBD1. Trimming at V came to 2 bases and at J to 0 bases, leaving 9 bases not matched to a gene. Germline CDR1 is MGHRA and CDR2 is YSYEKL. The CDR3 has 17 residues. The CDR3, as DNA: TGCGCCAGCAGCCAACCCGGACAGGTACAAGCTAACTATGGCTACACCTTC. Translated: CASSQPGQVQANYGYTF.

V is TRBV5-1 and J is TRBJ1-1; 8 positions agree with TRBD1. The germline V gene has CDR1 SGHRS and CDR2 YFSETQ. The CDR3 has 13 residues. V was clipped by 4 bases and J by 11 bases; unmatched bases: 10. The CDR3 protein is CASSGGQGGGAFF. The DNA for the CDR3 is TGCGCCAGCAGCGGAGGACAGGGAGGTGGGGCTTTCTTT.

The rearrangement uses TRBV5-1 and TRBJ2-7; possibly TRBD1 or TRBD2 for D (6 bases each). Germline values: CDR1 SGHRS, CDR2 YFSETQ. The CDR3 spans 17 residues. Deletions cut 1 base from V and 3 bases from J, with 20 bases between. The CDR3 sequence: CASSLRGVGLDGYEQYF. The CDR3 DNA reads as TGCGCCAGCAGCTTGAGGGGGGTCGGTCTAGACGGCTACGAGCAGTACTTC.

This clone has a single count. The CDR3 loop is CASSQRQVFGAEAFF. CDR3 nucleotide sequence: TGCGCCAGCAGCCAACGACAGGTTTTTGGGGCTGAAGCTTTCTTT. The chain couples TRBV4-1 to TRBJ1-1; maybe TRBD1 (6 bases). CDR1 and CDR2 (germline): MGHRA, YSYEKL. This CDR3 region has 15 residues. V was pared by 2 bases and J by 6 bases, with 16 bases between.

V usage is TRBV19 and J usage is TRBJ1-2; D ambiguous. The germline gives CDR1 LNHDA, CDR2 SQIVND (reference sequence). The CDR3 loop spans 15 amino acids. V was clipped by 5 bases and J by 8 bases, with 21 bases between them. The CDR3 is CASSPHRRGITGYTF. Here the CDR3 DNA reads TGTGCCAGTAGTCCCCACCGGCGGGGAATCACCGGCTACACCTTC.

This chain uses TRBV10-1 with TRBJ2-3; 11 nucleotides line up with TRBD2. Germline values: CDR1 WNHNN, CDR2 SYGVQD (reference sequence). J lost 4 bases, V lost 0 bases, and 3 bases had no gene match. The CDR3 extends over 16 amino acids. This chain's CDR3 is CASSESSGRVSDTQYF. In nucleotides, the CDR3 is TGCGCCAGCAGTGAGTCTAGCGGGAGGGTATCAGATACGCAGTATTTT.

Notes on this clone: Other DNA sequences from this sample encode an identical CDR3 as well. The CDR3 bases are TGTGCCTGGAACCCCGGCGGCACTGAAGCTTTCTTT. The encoded protein is CAWNPGGTEAFF. V and J are TRBV30 and TRBJ1-1; D is unresolved. V lost 4 bases to trimming and J lost 4 bases, with 10 bases between them. CDR1 GTSNPN and CDR2 SVGIG come from the germline V gene (reference sequence). The CDR3 extends over 12 amino acids.

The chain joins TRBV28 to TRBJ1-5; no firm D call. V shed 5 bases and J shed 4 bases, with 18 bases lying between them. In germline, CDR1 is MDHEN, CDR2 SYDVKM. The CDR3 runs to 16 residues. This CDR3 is CASSQITGWRNQPQHF. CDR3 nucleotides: TGTGCCAGCAGTCAAATAACCGGGTGGAGGAATCAGCCCCAGCATTTT.

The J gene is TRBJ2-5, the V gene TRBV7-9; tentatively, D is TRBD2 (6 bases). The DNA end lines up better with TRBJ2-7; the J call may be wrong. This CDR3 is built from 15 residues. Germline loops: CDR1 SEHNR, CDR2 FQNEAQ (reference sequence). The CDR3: CASSSMGGRSYEQYF. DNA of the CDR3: TGTGCCAGCAGTTCGATGGGGGGTAGGTCCTACGAGCAGTACTTC.

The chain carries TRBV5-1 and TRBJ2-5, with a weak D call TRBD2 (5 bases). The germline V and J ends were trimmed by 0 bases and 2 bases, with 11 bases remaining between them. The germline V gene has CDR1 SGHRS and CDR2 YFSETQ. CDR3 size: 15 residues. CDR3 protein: CASSLDGRGQETQYF. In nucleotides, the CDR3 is TGCGCCAGCAGCTTGGATGGAAGAGGGCAAGAGACCCAGTACTTC. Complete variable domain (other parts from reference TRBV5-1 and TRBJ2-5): KAGVTQTPRYLIKTRGQQVTLSCSPISGHRSVSWYQQTPGQGLQFLFEYFSETQRNKGNFPGRFSGRQFSNSRSEMNVSTLELGDSALYLCASSLDGRGQETQYFGPGTRLLVL.

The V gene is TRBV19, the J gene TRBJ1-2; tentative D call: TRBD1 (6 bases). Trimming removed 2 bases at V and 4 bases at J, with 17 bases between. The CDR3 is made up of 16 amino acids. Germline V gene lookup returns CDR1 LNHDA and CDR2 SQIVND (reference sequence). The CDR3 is CASSIMGAIRFYGYTF. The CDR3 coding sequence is TGTGCCAGTAGTATAATGGGGGCGATTCGTTTCTATGGCTACACCTTC.

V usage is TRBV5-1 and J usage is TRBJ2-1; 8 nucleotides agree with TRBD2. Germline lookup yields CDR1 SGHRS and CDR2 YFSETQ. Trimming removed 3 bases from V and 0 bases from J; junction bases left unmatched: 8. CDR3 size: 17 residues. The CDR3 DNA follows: TGCGCCAGCAGCTCAAACCCTCGGGGGGGCTCCTACAATGAGCAGTTCTTC. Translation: CASSSNPRGGSYNEQFF.

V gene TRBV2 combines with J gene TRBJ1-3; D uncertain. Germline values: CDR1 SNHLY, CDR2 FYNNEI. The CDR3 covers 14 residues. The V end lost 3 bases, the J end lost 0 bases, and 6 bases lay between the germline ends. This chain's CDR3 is CASSERYSGNTIYF. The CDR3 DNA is TGTGCCAGCAGTGAGAGATACTCTGGAAACACCATATATTTT. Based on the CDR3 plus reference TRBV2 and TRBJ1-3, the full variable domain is EPEVTQTPSHQVTQMGQEVILRCVPISNHLYFYWYRQILGQKVEFLVSFYNNEISEKSEIFDDQFSVERPDGSNFTLKIRSTKLEDSAMYFCASSERYSGNTIYFGEGSWLTVV.

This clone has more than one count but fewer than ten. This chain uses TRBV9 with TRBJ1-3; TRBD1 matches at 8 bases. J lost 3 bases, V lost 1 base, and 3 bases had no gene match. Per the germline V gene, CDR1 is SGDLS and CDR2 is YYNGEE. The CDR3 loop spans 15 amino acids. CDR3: CASSVQGAYGNTIYF. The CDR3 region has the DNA TGTGCCAGCAGCGTACAGGGGGCGTATGGAAACACCATATATTTT.

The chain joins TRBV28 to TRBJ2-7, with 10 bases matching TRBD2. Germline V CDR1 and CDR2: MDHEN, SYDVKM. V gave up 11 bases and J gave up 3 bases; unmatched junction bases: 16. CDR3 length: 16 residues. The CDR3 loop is CASQRAVAGGFYEQYF. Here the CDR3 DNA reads TGTGCCTCCCAGAGGGCCGTAGCGGGAGGATTCTACGAGCAGTACTTC. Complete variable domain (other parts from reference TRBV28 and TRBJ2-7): DVKVTQSSRYLVKRTGEKVFLECVQDMDHENMFWYRQDPGLGLRLIYFSYDVKMKEKGDIPEGYSVSREKKERFSLILESASTNQTSMYLCASQRAVAGGFYEQYFGPGTRLTVT.

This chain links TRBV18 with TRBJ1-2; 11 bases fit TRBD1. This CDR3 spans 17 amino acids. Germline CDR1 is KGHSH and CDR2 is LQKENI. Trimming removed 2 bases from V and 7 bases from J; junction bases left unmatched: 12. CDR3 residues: CASSPIAGDRGYFGYTF. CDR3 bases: TGTGCCAGCTCACCAATAGCAGGGGACAGGGGGTACTTTGGCTACACCTTC.

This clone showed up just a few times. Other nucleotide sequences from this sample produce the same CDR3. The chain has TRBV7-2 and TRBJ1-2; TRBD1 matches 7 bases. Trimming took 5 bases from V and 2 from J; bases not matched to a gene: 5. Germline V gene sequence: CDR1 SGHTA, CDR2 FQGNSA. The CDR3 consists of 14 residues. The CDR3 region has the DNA TGTGCCAGCAGCCCATGGACAGGAAACTATGGCTACACCTTC. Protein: CASSPWTGNYGYTF.

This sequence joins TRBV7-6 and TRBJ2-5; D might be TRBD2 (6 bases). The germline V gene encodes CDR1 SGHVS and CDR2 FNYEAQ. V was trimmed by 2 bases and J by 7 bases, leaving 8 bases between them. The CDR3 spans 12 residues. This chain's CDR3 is CASSLNSGTQYF. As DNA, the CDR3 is TGTGCCAGCAGCTTAAATAGCGGGACCCAGTACTTC.

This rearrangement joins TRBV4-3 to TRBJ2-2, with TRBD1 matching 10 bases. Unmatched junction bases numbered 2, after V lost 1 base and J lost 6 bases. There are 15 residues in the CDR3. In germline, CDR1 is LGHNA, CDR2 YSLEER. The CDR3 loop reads CASSQGGTGAGELFF. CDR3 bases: TGCGCCAGCAGCCAAGGCGGGACAGGGGCCGGGGAGCTGTTTTTT.